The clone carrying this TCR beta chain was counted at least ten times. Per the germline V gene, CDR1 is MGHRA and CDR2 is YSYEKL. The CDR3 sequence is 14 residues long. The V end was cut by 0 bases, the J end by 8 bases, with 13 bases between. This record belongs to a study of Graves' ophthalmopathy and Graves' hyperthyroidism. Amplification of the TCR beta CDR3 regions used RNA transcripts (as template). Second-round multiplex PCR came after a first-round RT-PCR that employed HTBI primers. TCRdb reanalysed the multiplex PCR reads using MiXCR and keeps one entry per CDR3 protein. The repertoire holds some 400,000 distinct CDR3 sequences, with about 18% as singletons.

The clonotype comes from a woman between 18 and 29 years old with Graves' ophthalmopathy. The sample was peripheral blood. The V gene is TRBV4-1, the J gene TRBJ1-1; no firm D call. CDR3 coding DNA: TGCGCCAGCAGCCAAGATCAAGGTCTAGGGGAAGCTTTCTTT. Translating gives CASSQDQGLGEAFF.